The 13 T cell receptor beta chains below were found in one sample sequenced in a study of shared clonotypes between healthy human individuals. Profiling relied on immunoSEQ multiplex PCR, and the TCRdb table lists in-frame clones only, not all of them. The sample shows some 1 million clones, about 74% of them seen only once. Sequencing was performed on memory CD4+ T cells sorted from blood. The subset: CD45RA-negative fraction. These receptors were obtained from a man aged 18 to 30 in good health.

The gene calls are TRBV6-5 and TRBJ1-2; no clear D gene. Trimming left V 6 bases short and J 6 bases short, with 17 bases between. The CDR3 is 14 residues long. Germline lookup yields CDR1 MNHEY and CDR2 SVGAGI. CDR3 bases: TGTGCCAGCAGCCCCGAATATGCCTCTCATGGCTACACCTTC. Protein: CASSPEYASHGYTF.

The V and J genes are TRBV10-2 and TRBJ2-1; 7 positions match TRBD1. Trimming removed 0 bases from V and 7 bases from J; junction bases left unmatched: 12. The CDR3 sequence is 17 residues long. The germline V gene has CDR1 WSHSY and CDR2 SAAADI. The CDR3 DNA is TGCGCCAGCAGTGAGTCCATGGGGACAGCTTCTTTTAATGAGCAGTTCTTC. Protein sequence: CASSESMGTASFNEQFF.

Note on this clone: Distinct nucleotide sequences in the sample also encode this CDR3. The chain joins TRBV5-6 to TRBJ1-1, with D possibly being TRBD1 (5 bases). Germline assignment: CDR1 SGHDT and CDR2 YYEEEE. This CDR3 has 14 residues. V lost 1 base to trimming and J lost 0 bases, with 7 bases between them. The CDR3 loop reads CASSLRGLNTEAFF. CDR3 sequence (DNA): TGTGCCAGCAGCTTGAGGGGTCTGAACACTGAAGCTTTCTTT.

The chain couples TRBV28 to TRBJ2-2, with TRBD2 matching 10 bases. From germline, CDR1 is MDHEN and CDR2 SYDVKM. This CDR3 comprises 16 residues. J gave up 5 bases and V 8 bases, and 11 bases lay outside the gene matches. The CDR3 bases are TGTGCCAGCCTTCTCGTAGCGGGGGGTATTACCGGGGAGCTGTTTTTT. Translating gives CASLLVAGGITGELFF.

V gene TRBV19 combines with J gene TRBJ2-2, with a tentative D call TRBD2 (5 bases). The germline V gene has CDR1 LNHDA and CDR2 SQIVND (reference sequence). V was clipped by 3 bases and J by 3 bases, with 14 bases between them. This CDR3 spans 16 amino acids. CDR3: CASSIRLSGYTGELFF. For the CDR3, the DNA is TGTGCCAGTAGTATCCGTCTCAGCGGTTACACCGGGGAGCTGTTTTTT.

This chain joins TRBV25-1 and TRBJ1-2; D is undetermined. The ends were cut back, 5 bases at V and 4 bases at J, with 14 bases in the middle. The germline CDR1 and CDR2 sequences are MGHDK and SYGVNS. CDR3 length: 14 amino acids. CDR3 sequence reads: CASSSGSLGYGYTF. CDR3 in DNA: TGTGCCAGCAGTTCAGGTTCCTTGGGCTATGGCTACACCTTC.

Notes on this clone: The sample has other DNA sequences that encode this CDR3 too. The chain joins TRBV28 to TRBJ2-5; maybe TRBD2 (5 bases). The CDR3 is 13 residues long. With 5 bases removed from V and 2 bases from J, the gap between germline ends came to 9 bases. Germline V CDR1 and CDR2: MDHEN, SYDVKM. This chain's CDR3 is CASSPDSQETQYF. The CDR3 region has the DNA TGTGCCAGCAGTCCGGACTCGCAAGAGACCCAGTACTTC.

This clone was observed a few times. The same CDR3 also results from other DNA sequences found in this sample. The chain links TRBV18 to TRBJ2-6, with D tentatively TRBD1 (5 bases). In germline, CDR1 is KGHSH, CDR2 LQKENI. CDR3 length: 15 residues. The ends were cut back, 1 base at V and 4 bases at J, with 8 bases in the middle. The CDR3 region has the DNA TGTGCCAGCTCACCACAGGGGTCCGGGGCCAACGTCCTGACTTTC. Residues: CASSPQGSGANVLTF.

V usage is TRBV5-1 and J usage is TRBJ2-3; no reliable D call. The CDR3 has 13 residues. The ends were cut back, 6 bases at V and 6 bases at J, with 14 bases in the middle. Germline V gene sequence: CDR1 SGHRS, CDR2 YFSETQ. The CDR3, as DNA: TGCGCCAGCACTCCCTCCGCGTGGGATACGCAGTATTTT. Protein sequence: CASTPSAWDTQYF. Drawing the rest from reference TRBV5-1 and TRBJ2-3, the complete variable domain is KAGVTQTPRYLIKTRGQQVTLSCSPISGHRSVSWYQQTPGQGLQFLFEYFSETQRNKGNFPGRFSGRQFSNSRSEMNVSTLELGDSALYLCASTPSAWDTQYFGPGTRLTVL.

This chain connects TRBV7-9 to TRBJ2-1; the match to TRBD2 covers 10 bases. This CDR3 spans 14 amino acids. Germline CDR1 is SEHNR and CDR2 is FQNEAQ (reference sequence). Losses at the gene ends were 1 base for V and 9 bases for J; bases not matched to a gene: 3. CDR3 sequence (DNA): TGTGCCAGCAGCTTAGGGCTAGCGGGAGTTGAGCAGTTCTTC. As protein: CASSLGLAGVEQFF.

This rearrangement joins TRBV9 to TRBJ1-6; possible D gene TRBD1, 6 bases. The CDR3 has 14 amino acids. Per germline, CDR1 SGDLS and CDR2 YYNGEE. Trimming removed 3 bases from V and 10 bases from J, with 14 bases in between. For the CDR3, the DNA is TGTGCCAGCAGCGAAACAGGGTTCTCATCACCCCTCCACTTT. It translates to CASSETGFSSPLHF.

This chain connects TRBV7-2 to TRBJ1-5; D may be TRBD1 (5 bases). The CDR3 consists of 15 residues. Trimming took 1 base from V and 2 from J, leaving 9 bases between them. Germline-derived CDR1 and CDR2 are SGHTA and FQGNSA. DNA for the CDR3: TGTGCCAGCAGCTTAGTCCGGGGGGGCAATCAGCCCCAGCATTTT. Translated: CASSLVRGGNQPQHF.

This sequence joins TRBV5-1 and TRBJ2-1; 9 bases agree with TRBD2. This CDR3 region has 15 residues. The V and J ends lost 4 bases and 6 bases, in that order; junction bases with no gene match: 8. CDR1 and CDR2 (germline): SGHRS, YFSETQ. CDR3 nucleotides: TGCGCCAGCAGCGGGGCGGGAGGGCCCTCCAATGAGCAGTTCTTC. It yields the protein CASSGAGGPSNEQFF.